This T cell receptor beta chain was observed in a study of shared clonotypes between healthy human individuals (dated by TCRdb to the early 2020s). At the level of the whole study: A couple of women and three men aged 18 to 49 years were included in the cohort. The study deeply sequenced blood TCR repertoires of about five healthy adults to estimate repertoire size and the extent of clonotype sharing between individuals. To increase sequencing depth and limit assay-specific biases, TCR repertoire library preparation and sequencing were carried out by different laboratories using diverse techniques. For each donor, CD4 naive and CD4 memory were each given three plates, CD8 naive was given two plates, and CD8 memory was given one plate. Between about 0.9 and 9 billion PBMCs per donor were obtained by leukapheresis. Points the paper makes about the study in general: Sampling was limited to blood, and TCR repertoires in tissue likely differ from TCR repertoires in blood. Sharing across a few donors was observed for approximately 4.6% of naive CD4, 3% to 3.5% of naive CD8, 2% to 2.5% of memory CD4, and around 0.44% of memory CD8 clonotypes. Higher generation probabilities were observed for clonotypes shared by all four sorted-subset donors than for non-shared clonotypes. Pairwise subsampling indicated that sequencing depth was expected to affect the degree of clonotype sharing among donors. Naive subsets generally had larger estimated clonotype richness than memory subsets did. Rarefaction of sorted-subset datasets indicated incomplete sequencing despite the large sequencing depth. The small number of donors limited the genetic and exposure-history diversity represented.

The donors were healthy, HIV-negative adults who had no recently reported acute infections or vaccinations. Every donor was a Caucasian adult residing in Nashville, Tennessee, USA. CD4+ T cells were enriched by magnetic negative selection; naive cells were then positively selected on CD45RA, and the negative fraction formed the memory subset. Blood was collected by leukapheresis, and PBMCs were isolated by Ficoll-Histopaque density gradient centrifugation and then cryopreserved in liquid nitrogen vapor phase. Analytical flow cytometry was used to check the purity and quantity of each magnetically sorted T cell population. Genomic DNA was isolated from every sorted fraction and measured by UV absorbance on a Nanodrop 2000c. Remarks on this clone: This clone's antigen is unknown. Base quality data are lacking; no much larger clone is found one base away.

Using the deep immunoSEQ assay, TCR CDR3 regions were amplified from genomic DNA by multiplex PCR. Extracted genomic DNA from each cell subset was spread evenly across all wells of several immunoSEQ 96-well plates, with each plate serving as a replicate. For sorted subsets, around 0.2 ug genomic DNA, equal to tens of thousands of T cell genomes, was loaded into each replicate PCR. Purified libraries were quantified with a Qubit 3.0 fluorometer, sized on a Bioanalyzer 2100, and re-quantified with the KAPA Library Quantification kit. Each immunoSEQ 96-well plate was sequenced on its own single-read 150-cycle Illumina NextSeq 550 flow cell. As for the original processing: The immunoSEQ output contained only junctional sequences without quality scores, so filtering could not match that applied to full-length reads. Sequences were annotated with PyIR, a Python wrapper for IgBLAST v1.9, and V/J genes and CDR3 were assigned using IMGT germline references. Reads were filtered out if the reads had weak V/J assignments (E-value above 1e-6), no CDR3, stop codons, out-of-frame junctions, or ambiguous translated residues. V3J clonotypes were defined by identical inferred V gene, J gene, and CDR3 amino acid sequence. The percentage overlap between two repertoires was calculated by dividing the number of shared unique clonotypes by the size of the smaller repertoire. Repertoire richness was assessed with RTK rarefaction, the Chao1 estimator, and Recon v2.1 estimates of unobserved clonotypes. Generation probabilities for all TCRbeta clonotypes obtained by the gDNA method from several donors were computed using OLGA. This immuneACCESS table, as held by TCRdb, lists in-frame sequences with V and J called but not all clones. Of the missing ones, under half trace to an unresolved V gene in checked studies; the others have no known cause. V and J calls and clone size follow that table, whereas D and trimming were derived from the DNA. This sample comprises around 2.3 million clones, approximately 96% of them detected only once. Approximately 0.13% of the sample is held by the ten biggest clonotypes.

The specimen was naive CD4+ T cells sorted from blood. The cell subset or site tag for this specimen amounts to: CD45RA+ positively selected. The source is a man between 18 and 35 years old in good health.

The nucleotides are TGCGCCAGCAGCCAAGATCGGTCACCCCTCCACTTT. It translates to CASSQDRSPLHF. Recombination linked TRBV4-1 to TRBJ1-6, with no D gene named confidently. For CDR1 and CDR2, the germline V gene lists MGHRA and YSYEKL. Its CDR3 holds 12 amino acids, cysteine through phenylalanine. Kept here is only the CDR3 DNA, which spans 36 bases and is read in frame from base 1. The junction shows trimming of 0 bases on V and 10 bases on J, plus 4 bases between the germline ends.